This T cell receptor beta chain originates from a study of blood T cell repertoires in COVID-19. As for the study in general: The United States, Italy and Spain supplied acute and convalescent COVID-19 samples. The analysed material was cDNA or gDNA that came from T cells, B-cell-depleted T cells, or PBMCs.

CDR3 size: 12 residues. The V and J ends lost 4 bases and 15 bases respectively, with 16 bases between them. Germline lookup yields CDR1 MGHDK and CDR2 SYGVNS. The authors' processing: By means of reference gene primer amplification, nucleated cell counts were estimated. The assay was immunoSEQ multiplex PCR, and TCRdb's table has in-frame clones only and misses some. V, J and clone size reflect that table, while D and trimming were determined from the DNA. The sample yields a few hundred thousand clones, about 90% seen once. In its sample, this clone was seen once. Sequenced input: peripheral blood. This receptor was taken from a man aged 35 to 55 with acute or convalescent COVID-19. The chain has TRBV25-1 and TRBJ1-5; TRBD1 is a possible D gene (5 bases). The CDR3 loop is CASSVDGQRLHF. Written as DNA, the CDR3 is TGTGCCAGCAGTGTTGACGGACAACGGTTGCATTTT.